The TCR beta chain described here comes from a study of shared clonotypes between healthy human individuals. Study information: The cohort comprised two women and a few men. Their ages spanned 18 to 49 years. Points from the study as a whole: Of the naive CD4 clonotypes, around 4.7% were shared across a few donors.

Measured with immunoSEQ multiplex PCR; TCRdb has only the in-frame clones, and not every one. The sample holds approximately 340,000 clones; around 67% are singletons and the top ten take around a tenth. Germline CDR1 SGDLS, CDR2 YYNGEE. The CDR3 is made up of 12 amino acids. Deletions cut 2 bases from V and 9 bases from J, with 9 bases between. Comment on this clone: Its antigen is undetermined.

Healthy HIV-negative adults with no recent acute infections or vaccinations were recruited as donors. Negatively enriched CD4+ T cells were divided by CD45RA into naive and memory. This TCR was sampled from a man aged 25-45 years in good health. The J gene is TRBJ1-5, the V gene TRBV9; D gene unclear. Sequencing was performed on memory CD4+ T cells sorted from blood. Subset of the sample: CD45RA-negative fraction. This chain's CDR3 is CASSVSRSPQHF. The CDR3 DNA reads as TGTGCCAGCAGCGTTAGCCGATCGCCCCAGCATTTT.